This TCR beta chain originates from a study of CD8 T cells in ankylosing spondylitis. The study, taken as a whole, reports: In the blood and synovial fluid of reactive arthritis, some motif variants had been previously reported.

5'-RACE, quantitative and with molecular barcodes, yielded the TCR beta libraries. TCRdb processed the 5' RACE reads anew with MiXCR; each CDR3 protein has one entry. This table holds 150,000 to 200,000 distinct CDR3 sequences, around a third found once. Germline loops: CDR1 SGHAT, CDR2 FQDESV (reference sequence). This CDR3 contains 15 residues. After removal of 6 bases from V and 3 bases from J, the junction contained 6 bases not matched to a gene. As regards this clonotype: Its antigen is as yet unknown.

The TCR comes from a male donor with ankylosing spondylitis. The rearrangement uses TRBV11-1 and TRBJ2-1, with TRBD2 matching over 9 bases. Sequencing was done on a sample of synovial fluid, either unsorted or a sorted T cell fraction (not recorded which). CDR3 residues: CASSPRTSVYNEQFF. As DNA, the CDR3 is TGTGCCAGCAGTCCCCGGACTAGCGTCTACAATGAGCAGTTCTTC.